One sample yielded the 8 T cell receptor beta chains listed below, sequenced in a study of blood T cells in healthy people across ages. Primed by a sample-barcoded 5' primer and a J-beta primer mix, a second PCR proceeded for about 6 to 11 cycles. Each CDR3 protein is one row after TCRdb ran MiXCR on the 5' RACE reads. The table includes 1.5 million or so distinct CDR3 sequences, under 55% detected once. The sample comprised blood. The receptor source for this set is a woman aged 18 to 35 in good health.

The genes are TRBV12-5 and TRBJ2-7; D gene ambiguous. The V end was cut by 1 base, the J end by 2 bases, with 6 bases between. This CDR3 is 13 amino acids long. From germline, CDR1 is LGHNT and CDR2 FRNRAP. CDR3 residues: CASGLDIPYEQYF. CDR3 DNA: TGTGCTAGTGGTTTGGACATTCCCTACGAGCAGTACTTC. Supplemented by reference TRBV12-5 and TRBJ2-7, the full variable domain reads DARVTQTPRHKVTEMGQEVTMRCQPILGHNTVFWYRQTMMQGLELLAYFRNRAPLDDSGMPKDRFSAEMPDATLATLKIQPSEPRDSAVYFCASGLDIPYEQYFGPGTRLTVT.

As for this clonotype: This may come from a read error, since a much larger clone is one base off. The gene calls are TRBV20-1 and TRBJ1-6; tentatively, D is TRBD1 (5 bases). This CDR3 has 16 residues. From germline, CDR1 is DFQATT and CDR2 SNEGSKA (reference sequence). The CDR3 bases are TGCAGTGCTACAACGCTGGGGGGGATCCGTAATCCACCCCTCCACTTT. Translating gives CSATTLGGIRNPPLHF.

This rearrangement joins TRBV7-9 to TRBJ2-1; 7 bases are shared with TRBD1. V was pared by 1 base and J by 6 bases, with 3 bases of the junction left unmatched. Germline V gene data show CDR1 as SEHNR and CDR2 as FQNEAQ (reference sequence). The CDR3 contains 14 residues. Here the CDR3 DNA reads TGTGCCAGCAGCTTAGAGAGGGACAGCAATGAGCAGTTCTTC. This encodes CASSLERDSNEQFF.

The chain carries TRBV20-1 and TRBJ2-1; D unresolved. Germline V lookup: CDR1 DFQATT, CDR2 SNEGSKA (reference sequence). The CDR3 has 11 residues. V was clipped by 5 bases and J by 4 bases, with 6 bases between them. The DNA of the CDR3 is TGCAGTGCTGGGATATACAATGAGCAGTTCTTC. Translated: CSAGIYNEQFF.

The V call is TRBV7-9, the J call TRBJ1-6; perhaps TRBD1 as D (6 bases). V was clipped by 5 bases and J by 7 bases, with 30 bases between them. The CDR3 is 20 amino acids. The germline V gene encodes CDR1 SEHNR and CDR2 FQNEAQ (reference sequence). CDR3 DNA: TGTGCCAGCAGCGAAGAAGGACAGAGGATCCCCTCTTATAGGAATTCACCCCTCCACTTT. This codes for CASSEEGQRIPSYRNSPLHF.

The chain links TRBV7-3 to TRBJ1-6, with 7 bases identical to TRBD1. The CDR3 runs 17 residues. Trimming took 1 base from V and 10 from J; bases not matched to a gene: 13. Germline CDR1 reads SGHTA; CDR2 reads FQGTGA. CDR3 sequence: CASSLSRPPGGRSPLHF. DNA of the CDR3: TGTGCCAGCAGCTTAAGCCGACCCCCAGGGGGACGATCACCCCTCCACTTT.

The CDR3 protein is CASSLAHDRSGYTF. Written as DNA, the CDR3 is TGTGCCAGCAGCTTGGCCCATGACAGGTCTGGCTACACCTTC. This rearrangement joins TRBV5-6 to TRBJ1-2; the D gene is possibly TRBD1 (6 bases). Trimming pared 0 bases from V and 7 bases from J, leaving 13 bases between. In germline, CDR1 is SGHDT, CDR2 YYEEEE. This CDR3 is built from 14 residues.

The chain is built from TRBV29-1 and TRBJ2-1; a weak D match, TRBD1 (6 bases). V shed 5 bases and J shed 10 bases, with 15 bases lying between them. The CDR3 length is 12 residues. Germline V gene data show CDR1 as SQVTM and CDR2 as ANQGSEA. DNA for the CDR3: TGCAGCGTTATGGACAGTTATCGCGAGCAGTTCTTC. Its protein is CSVMDSYREQFF.